Below, one T cell receptor beta chain is given with its context. Sample time point: after dendritic cell vaccination, including at tumor progression/relapse. PBMC sampling occurred before vaccination, two weeks after the third dose, and at progression. V was trimmed by 0 bases and J by 6 bases, leaving 9 bases between them. Germline assignment: CDR1 GTSNPN and CDR2 SVGIG (reference sequence). This CDR3 is built from 13 residues. This entry is derived from a study of glioma-infiltrating T cells after dendritic cell vaccination. Study details: Autologous tumor lysate-pulsed dendritic cell vaccination was given between the early 2000s and the early 2010s.

TCRdb's copy holds only in-frame clones and misses some; the assay was immunoSEQ multiplex PCR. The sample holds tens of thousands of clones, 85% seen once. The sequence came from a human donor with glioblastoma. This chain uses TRBV30 with TRBJ1-5; D remains ambiguous. The starting material was blood, obtained after dendritic cell vaccination. Here the CDR3 DNA reads TGTGCCTGGAGTGTACCAGGATTTCAGCCCCAGCATTTT. Protein sequence: CAWSVPGFQPQHF.